One sample yielded the 28 T cell receptor beta chains listed below, sequenced in a study of blood T cell repertoires in COVID-19. The table came from immunoSEQ multiplex PCR; TCRdb's copy has only in-frame clones and leaves some out. Among about 160,000 clones listed, approximately 81% were seen once. What was sequenced was PBMCs or T cells enriched from blood (not recorded which). The receptors were sampled from a woman between 45 and 60 years old who had recovered from COVID-19.

This clone was picked up a small number of times. The chain combines TRBV18 with TRBJ2-1; 7 bases are shared with TRBD1. The V gene end was trimmed by 3 bases and the J gene end by 8 bases; junction bases not matched to a gene: 10. The CDR3 sequence is 15 residues long. Germline V gene lookup returns CDR1 KGHSH and CDR2 LQKENI. The DNA of the CDR3 is TGTGCCAGCTCACCGGACAGGTCGAGTGTCGATGAGCAGTTCTTC. It codes for CASSPDRSSVDEQFF.

Only a few counts were recorded for this clone. The DNA for the CDR3 is TGTGCCAGCAGTTACCAGGCAGGGGCTAGGATCTATGGCTACACCTTC. This gives the protein CASSYQAGARIYGYTF. This chain links TRBV6-5 with TRBJ1-2, with a possible D match to TRBD1 (6 bases). Germline V gene data show CDR1 as MNHEY and CDR2 as SVGAGI. V was pared by 2 bases and J by 4 bases, with 17 bases between. The CDR3 contains 16 residues.

Comment on this clone: The junction does not match germline at one end; this may be a read error. V is TRBV7-7 and J is TRBJ2-2; TRBD2 aligns across 9 bases. The CDR3 is 17 residues long. Per the germline V gene, CDR1 is SSHAT and CDR2 is FNYEAQ (reference sequence). The CDR3 region is CASSFAPGLANTGELFF. The CDR3 coding sequence is TGTGCTAGCAGCTTCGCACCGGGACTAGCCAACACCGGGGAGCTGTTTTTT. The entire variable domain, with the rest obtained from reference TRBV7-7 and TRBJ2-2, is as follows: GAGVSQSPRYKVTKRGQDVTLRCDPISSHATLYWYQQALGQGPEFLTYFNYEAQPDKSGLPSDRFSAERPEGSISTLTIQRTEQRDSAMYRCASSFAPGLANTGELFFGEGSRLTVL.

This chain uses TRBV10-3 with TRBJ1-2, with D perhaps TRBD1 (6 bases). Germline loops: CDR1 ENHRY, CDR2 SYGVKD. The V end lost 7 bases, the J end lost 5 bases, and 14 bases lay between the germline ends. There are 13 residues in the CDR3. DNA of the CDR3: TGTGCCATCACCCTAGGGGGGGAGTATGGCTACACCTTC. Amino acids: CAITLGGEYGYTF.

The chain couples TRBV6-2 or TRBV6-3 to TRBJ1-2; 7 nucleotides match TRBD1. V lost 2 bases to trimming and J lost 4 bases; unmatched junction nucleotides: 13. In germline, CDR1 is MNHEY, CDR2 SVGEGT. This CDR3 comprises 17 residues. The DNA of the CDR3 is TGTGCCAGCAGTTACCCCCTCATCGACAGGGCCCCCTATGGCTACACCTTC. Protein: CASSYPLIDRAPYGYTF.

The chain links TRBV28 to TRBJ1-5, with 8 positions matching TRBD1. CDR1 MDHEN and CDR2 SYDVKM come from the germline V gene. V was pared by 5 bases and J by 1 base, with 10 bases of the junction left unmatched. This CDR3 spans 17 amino acids. CDR3 nucleotide sequence: TGTGCCAGCAGTAAAACAGGGGGAACGGAGAGCAATCAGCCCCAGCATTTT. This sequence encodes CASSKTGGTESNQPQHF.

In this sample, this clone turned up once. This sequence joins TRBV2 and TRBJ2-7; 14 positions match TRBD2. The CDR3 has 15 residues. The germline V gene encodes CDR1 SNHLY and CDR2 FYNNEI. V lost 8 bases and J lost 3; bases outside the gene matches: 6. Here the CDR3 DNA reads TGTGCCAGCCGCGGGACTAGCGGGAGTCGCTACGAGCAGTACTTC. It codes for CASRGTSGSRYEQYF.

The chain recombines TRBV28 with TRBJ2-7; D is ambiguous. Between the trimmed V and J ends, which lost 6 bases and 3 bases, there was a span of 9 bases. From germline, CDR1 is MDHEN and CDR2 SYDVKM. The CDR3 sequence is 12 residues long. The CDR3, as DNA: TGTGCCAGCAGCCGGGTCTACTACGAGCAGTACTTC. This gives the protein CASSRVYYEQYF.

This clone was observed a handful of times. This chain links TRBV19 with TRBJ1-6, with D possibly being TRBD1 (5 bases). The V end was cut by 2 bases, the J end by 14 bases, with 10 bases between. CDR1 is LNHDA and CDR2 is SQIVND in the germline V gene (reference sequence). This CDR3 has 12 residues. CDR3 nucleotide sequence: TGTGCCAGTAGTATATCAGGGTTGGCCCTCCACTTT. Translated, it gives CASSISGLALHF.

The gene calls are TRBV5-1 and TRBJ2-7, with 7 positions matching TRBD1. CDR1 and CDR2 from the germline V gene are SGHRS and YFSETQ. The CDR3 covers 14 residues. The junction had 6 bases not matched to a gene; V was cut back by 3 bases and J by 3 bases. CDR3 sequence (DNA): TGCGCCAGCAGCTACCAGACAGGGCGCTACGAGCAGTACTTC. This translates into CASSYQTGRYEQYF.

The chain couples TRBV28 to TRBJ2-1, with 8 bases lining up with TRBD2. CDR1 is MDHEN, CDR2 SYDVKM, per germline. The CDR3 length is 14 residues. The V gene end was trimmed by 6 bases and the J gene end by 4 bases; junction bases not matched to a gene: 5. The CDR3 region has the DNA TGTGCCAGCAGCAGCGGGAGACCTTACAATGAGCAGTTCTTC. Its translation: CASSSGRPYNEQFF.

This clone was recorded only once. J is TRBJ2-2 and V is TRBV7-2; TRBD2 is a possible D gene (7 bases). Per the germline V gene, CDR1 is SGHTA and CDR2 is FQGNSA. V gave up 3 bases and J gave up 2 bases, with 10 bases separating them. This CDR3 spans 15 amino acids. The CDR3 DNA reads as TGTGCCAGCAGCTTCGGGGGGCATAACACCGGGGAGCTGTTTTTT. It yields the protein CASSFGGHNTGELFF.

The CDR3 spells CASSKQGVGNQPQHF. In DNA form, the CDR3 reads TGTGCCAGCAGTAAACAGGGGGTCGGCAATCAGCCCCAGCATTTT. The V gene is TRBV6-5, the J gene TRBJ1-5; 8 bases are a match to TRBD1. The CDR3 loop spans 15 amino acids. Germline lookup yields CDR1 MNHEY and CDR2 SVGAGI. The V segment lost 5 bases and the J segment 2 bases; nucleotides outside the gene matches: 5.

CDR3 bases: TGTGCCAGCTCCCTAGGGACAGGGACCTACGAGCAGTACTTC. This translates into CASSLGTGTYEQYF. The chain recombines TRBV18 with TRBJ2-7, with 9 bases identical to TRBD1. Germline assignment: CDR1 KGHSH and CDR2 LQKENI. The CDR3 loop spans 14 amino acids. With 6 bases clipped from V and 2 bases from J, the junction kept 5 bases outside the gene matches. Variable domain in full (rest from reference TRBV18 and TRBJ2-7): NAGVMQNPRHLVRRRGQEARLRCSPMKGHSHVYWYRQLPEEGLKFMVYLQKENIIDESGMPKERFSAEFPKEGPSILRIQQVVRGDSAAYFCASSLGTGTYEQYFGPGTRLTVT.

The CDR3 DNA follows: TGTGCCAGCAGCCCCCTTGGCCCCAATCAGCCCCAGCATTTT. Translated, it gives CASSPLGPNQPQHF. V and J are TRBV3-1 (or the pseudogene TRBV3-2) and TRBJ1-5; D unresolved. The V gene lost 4 bases and the J gene lost 3 bases, with 10 bases spanning the gap. The germline gives CDR1 LGHDT, CDR2 YNNKEL (reference sequence). The CDR3 is 14 amino acids.

This clone was found a few times. This chain joins TRBV2 and TRBJ2-1; 8 bases map to TRBD1. Germline CDR1 reads SNHLY; CDR2 reads FYNNEI. With 2 bases clipped from V and 4 bases from J, the junction kept 4 bases outside the gene matches. The CDR3 is 15 residues long. The CDR3 region has the DNA TGTGCCAGCAGTGAAATGGGACAGGCTTACAATGAGCAGTTCTTC. Translation gives CASSEMGQAYNEQFF.

The rearrangement joins TRBV11-3 to TRBJ2-5; unclear D gene. Germline loops: CDR1 SGHNT, CDR2 YENEEA. The CDR3 has 12 amino acids. V lost 1 base and J lost 5, with 5 bases in between. CDR3 bases: TGTGCCAGCAGCTTAGGCCGGGAGACCCAGTACTTC. Translation gives CASSLGRETQYF.

This sequence joins TRBV13 and TRBJ2-7, with D unclear. V gave up 5 bases and J gave up 6 bases, with 20 bases separating them. The CDR3 loop spans 15 amino acids. From germline, CDR1 is PRHDT and CDR2 FYEKMQ (reference sequence). In nucleotides, the CDR3 is TGTGCCAGCAGCACGGAAAACGGAGTTCAGCCCGAGCAGTACTTC. Its protein product is CASSTENGVQPEQYF.

This clone was found once. V usage is TRBV11-2 and J usage is TRBJ1-5, with a tentative D call TRBD1 (5 bases). V lost 0 bases and J 4 bases, leaving 7 bases between the germline ends. The CDR3 totals 14 residues. Germline CDR1 and CDR2: SGHAT and FQNNGV. CDR3 bases: TGTGCCAGCAGCTTAGATGGGGGGAATCAGCCCCAGCATTTT. It specifies CASSLDGGNQPQHF.

The genes are TRBV7-9 and TRBJ2-1; 9 nucleotides align to TRBD1. The CDR3 totals 15 residues. The junction had 9 bases not matched to a gene; V was cut back by 5 bases and J by 7 bases. Germline CDR1 and CDR2: SEHNR and FQNEAQ (reference sequence). The CDR3 loop is CASSKDRGQLNEQFF. The DNA for the CDR3 is TGTGCCAGCAGCAAGGACAGGGGTCAATTGAATGAGCAGTTCTTC.

CDR3 sequence (DNA): TGTGCCAGCAGATCTCCTCTAGGCAGGGGCTATGGCTACACCTTC. It encodes CASRSPLGRGYGYTF. The rearrangement links TRBV6-5 to TRBJ1-2, with D possibly being TRBD1 (6 bases). The germline V gene encodes CDR1 MNHEY and CDR2 SVGAGI. The CDR3 consists of 15 residues. V dropped 6 bases and J dropped 4 bases, with 18 bases sitting between them.

This rearrangement joins TRBV6-5 to TRBJ2-7; tentative D call: TRBD2 (5 bases). CDR1 and CDR2 from the germline V gene are MNHEY and SVGAGI. The CDR3 is 14 amino acids. V dropped 2 bases and J dropped 6 bases, with 14 bases sitting between them. CDR3 DNA: TGTGCCAGCAGTTACGCGGGTAGAGATGGCGAGCAGTACTTC. It translates to CASSYAGRDGEQYF.

This clone has a single count. The chain recombines TRBV3-1 (or the pseudogene TRBV3-2) with TRBJ1-2; perhaps TRBD1 as D (5 bases). V was cut by 8 bases and J by 7 bases, with 23 bases left in between. CDR3 length: 15 residues. Germline V gene lookup returns CDR1 LGHDT and CDR2 YNNKEL (reference sequence). The CDR3 nucleotides read TGTGCCAGCTCCCCCCGCAGGGATCTAGTCGGTGGCTACACCTTC. Amino acids: CASSPRRDLVGGYTF.

This clone was seen more than once but under ten times. This chain's CDR3 is CASSSGTGYFGGYTF. For the CDR3, the DNA is TGTGCCAGCAGCTCCGGGACAGGGTATTTTGGTGGCTACACCTTC. V usage is TRBV5-4 and J usage is TRBJ1-2; 9 nucleotides line up with TRBD1. The CDR3 runs 15 residues. Trimming at V came to 3 bases and at J to 7 bases, leaving 10 bases not matched to a gene. Germline V gene data show CDR1 as SGHNT and CDR2 as YYREEE (reference sequence).

The CDR3 spells CASSLHYNNEQFF. For the CDR3, the DNA is TGTGCCAGCAGCTTACACTACAACAATGAGCAGTTCTTC. The chain combines TRBV7-2 with TRBJ2-1, with D hard to call. The germline CDR1 and CDR2 sequences are SGHTA and FQGNSA. The CDR3 totals 13 residues. V dropped 2 bases and J dropped 5 bases, with 7 bases sitting between them.

The CDR3 DNA reads as TGTGCCAGCAGCTCGATTACTACAGCGGGAGACACCGGGGAGCTGTTTTTT. This codes for CASSSITTAGDTGELFF. J is TRBJ2-2 and V is TRBV13; 8 positions agree with TRBD2. The V gene's germline CDR1 is PRHDT and CDR2 FYEKMQ (reference sequence). V lost 4 bases to trimming and J lost 3 bases; unmatched junction nucleotides: 10. The CDR3 spans 17 residues.

The chain couples TRBV10-3 to TRBJ2-3, with TRBD1 matching 7 bases. The CDR3 has 13 residues. Germline V CDR1 and CDR2: ENHRY, SYGVKD. The ends lost 6 bases at V and 4 bases at J; junction bases unmatched: 4. The CDR3 nucleotides read TGTGCCATCAGAGAGGGACAGTCAGATACGCAGTATTTT. Translation gives CAIREGQSDTQYF.

The rearrangement joins TRBV28 to TRBJ2-4, with TRBD1 as a possible D gene (5 bases). The V end lost 5 bases, the J end lost 3 bases, and 8 bases lay between the germline ends. Germline-derived CDR1 and CDR2 are MDHEN and SYDVKM. CDR3 length: 13 residues. This CDR3 reads CASSLTVKNIQYF. CDR3 in DNA: TGTGCCAGCAGTCTGACAGTCAAAAACATTCAGTACTTC.